This TCR beta chain was found in a study of T cells in Graves' hyperthyroidism and ophthalmopathy. Turning to the study itself: Peripheral blood was secured at the point of initial diagnosis, before any treatment. Study observations and caveats: In simple terms, a model built on 13 V-J features told ophthalmopathy apart from stable hyperthyroidism.

A Clinical Activity Score of at least 3, a NOSPECS grade of at least 4 and a duration under 3 months were recorded in the ophthalmopathy patients. This clonotype has a handful of counts. What it binds is unknown. In germline, CDR1 is SGHTA, CDR2 FQGTGA. There are 16 residues in the CDR3. V lost 5 bases and J 0 bases, leaving 13 bases between the germline ends. Authors of the study amplified TCR beta CDR3 regions from RNA transcripts. First-round RT-PCR of the TCR CDR3 relied on the HTBI primer set. TCRdb itself ran the multiplex PCR reads through MiXCR, one entry per CDR3 protein. The profile shows about 600,000 distinct CDR3 sequences, 16% of them singletons.

J is TRBJ2-2 and V is TRBV7-3; D might be TRBD1 (6 bases). The sample was blood. The sequence came from a woman aged 40-49 years with Graves' ophthalmopathy. In nucleotides, the CDR3 is TGTGCCAGCAGCCCGACCGGGACATCGAACACCGGGGAGCTGTTTTTT. Translated, it gives CASSPTGTSNTGELFF.